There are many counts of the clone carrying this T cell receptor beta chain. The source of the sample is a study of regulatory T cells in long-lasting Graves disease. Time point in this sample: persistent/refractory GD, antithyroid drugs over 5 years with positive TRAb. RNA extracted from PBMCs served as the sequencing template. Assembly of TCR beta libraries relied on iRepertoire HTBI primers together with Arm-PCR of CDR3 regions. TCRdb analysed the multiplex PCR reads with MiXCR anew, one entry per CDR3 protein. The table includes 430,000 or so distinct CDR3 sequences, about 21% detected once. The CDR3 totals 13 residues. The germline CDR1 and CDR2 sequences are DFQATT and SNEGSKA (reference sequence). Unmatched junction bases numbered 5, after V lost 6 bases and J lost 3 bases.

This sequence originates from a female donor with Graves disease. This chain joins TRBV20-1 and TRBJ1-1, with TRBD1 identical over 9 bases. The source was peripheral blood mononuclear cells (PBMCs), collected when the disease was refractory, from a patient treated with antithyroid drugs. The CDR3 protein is CSASGQGDTEAFF. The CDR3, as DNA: TGCAGTGCATCGGGACAGGGCGACACTGAAGCTTTCTTT.